A selection of T cell receptor beta chains follows, all from one sample in a study of identical twins. TCRdb independently ran MiXCR on the 5' RACE reads; one entry per CDR3 protein. The sample shows about 530,000 distinct CDR3 sequences, 15% of them seen only once. The same sample was also used in a study of yellow fever vaccine responses in identical twins.

Specimen: CD4+ T cells sorted from blood. The receptors were gathered from a woman between 18 and 30 years old in good health. The conserved cysteine and the conserved F or W are not part of the CDR3 here. Fields, in order: clone size, V gene, CDR3 protein. Expanded clones are given a class, and other clones once, few, many or no size at all.

size: few; V: TRBV20-1; CDR3: SARDGTSGGFTQY
size: -; V: TRBV20-1; CDR3: SAPRADRGILQETQY
size: few; V: TRBV3-1; CDR3: ASSTGTVGRYEQY
size: -; V: TRBV2; CDR3: AIRKGTLAPSYNEQF
size: few; V: TRBV24-1; CDR3: ATGDPGQLTGELF
size: -; V: TRBV29-1; CDR3: SVEVVGADVLYEQY
size: few; V: TRBV29-1; CDR3: SVDRSGASMNTEAI
size: -; V: TRBV20-1; CDR3: SASRGSEAF
size: -; V: TRBV7-9; CDR3: ASSLGITSVGELF
size: few; V: TRBV7-3; CDR3: ASSLWAGGISSYNEQF
size: few; V: TRBV20-1; CDR3: SAKGQGWSPLH
size: few; V: TRBV20-1; CDR3: SAYTGSDTDTQY
size: -; V: TRBV20-1; CDR3: SSQLQGGTEAF
size: few; V: TRBV20-1; CDR3: SAEGDRGDQPQH
size: many; V: TRBV10-3; CDR3: AIRGGLYTEAF
size: -; V: TRBV10-3; CDR3: AISEYGLAVNEQF
size: -; V: TRBV5-1; CDR3: ASRQGQPSGNTIY
size: few; V: TRBV7-9; CDR3: ASSFPSNEQF
size: -; V: TRBV7-2; CDR3: ASSLVGLDERF
size: -; V: TRBV6-1; CDR3: ASSQNYGYT
size: many; V: TRBV20-1; CDR3: SALPGLPYNEQF
size: many; V: TRBV7-2; CDR3: ASSLAFGEGGYT
size: -; V: TRBV29-1; CDR3: SVEDDSSYEQY